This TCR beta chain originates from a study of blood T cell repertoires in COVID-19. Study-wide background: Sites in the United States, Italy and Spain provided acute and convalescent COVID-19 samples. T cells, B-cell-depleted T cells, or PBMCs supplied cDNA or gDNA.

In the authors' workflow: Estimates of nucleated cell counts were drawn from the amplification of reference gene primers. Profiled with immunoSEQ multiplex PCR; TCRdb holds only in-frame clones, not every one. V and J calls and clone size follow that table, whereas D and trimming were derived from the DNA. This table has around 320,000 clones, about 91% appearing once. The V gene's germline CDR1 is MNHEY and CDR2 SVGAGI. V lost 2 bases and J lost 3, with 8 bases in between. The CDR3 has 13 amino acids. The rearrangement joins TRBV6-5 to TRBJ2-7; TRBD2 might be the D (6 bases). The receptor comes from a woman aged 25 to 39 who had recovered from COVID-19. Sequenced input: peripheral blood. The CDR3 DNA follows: TGTGCCAGCAGTTACACGGAGGGCTACGAGCAGTACTTC. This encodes CASSYTEGYEQYF.